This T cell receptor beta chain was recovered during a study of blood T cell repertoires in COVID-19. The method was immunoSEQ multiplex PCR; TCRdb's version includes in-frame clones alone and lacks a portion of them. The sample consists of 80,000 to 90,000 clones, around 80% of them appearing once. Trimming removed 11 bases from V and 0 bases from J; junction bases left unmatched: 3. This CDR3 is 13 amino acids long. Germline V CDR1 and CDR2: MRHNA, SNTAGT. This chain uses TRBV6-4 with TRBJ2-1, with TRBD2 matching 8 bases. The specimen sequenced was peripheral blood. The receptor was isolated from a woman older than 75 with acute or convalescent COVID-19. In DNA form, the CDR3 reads TGTGCCCTAGCGGGCAGCTCCTACAATGAGCAGTTCTTC. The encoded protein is CALAGSSYNEQFF.